A selection of T cell receptor beta chains follows, all from one sample in a study of T-cell memory formation after mild COVID-19. TCRdb used MiXCR to reprocess the 5' RACE reads, holding one entry per CDR3 protein. This table holds hundreds of thousands of distinct CDR3 sequences, about a quarter found once. Input material: PBMCs or a T cell subset sorted from them (not recorded which). These receptors originate from an adult woman who had mild COVID-19 (a few samples of this study predate the infection). Cell type and time point are not known. The CDR3 runs from the conserved cysteine through the conserved F or W. The order of the fields is J gene, clone size, D gene, V gene, CDR3 protein, CDR3 DNA. The D gene is left open where the match is weak. Clone size is not always given. Where it is, it says once, few, many or a class for expanded clones.

J: TRBJ2-7
size: NA
D: TRBD1
V: TRBV2
CDR3: CASSQDRGSEQYF
DNA: TGTGCCAGCAGTCAGGACAGGGGGAGCGAGCAGTACTTC

J: TRBJ2-7
size: NA
D: TRBD2
V: TRBV28
CDR3: CASSLSQFGGTLYEQYF
DNA: TGTGCCAGCAGTCTATCCCAGTTCGGGGGGACCCTTTACGAGCAGTACTTC

J: TRBJ2-5
size: few
D: NA
V: TRBV20-1
CDR3: CSAINPDRFETQYF
DNA: TGCAGTGCTATAAATCCCGACCGGTTCGAGACCCAGTACTTC

J: TRBJ1-5
size: few
D: NA
V: TRBV7-2
CDR3: CASSLQYSNQPQHF
DNA: TGTGCCAGCAGCTTGCAGTATAGCAATCAGCCCCAGCATTTT

J: TRBJ1-2
size: NA
D: NA
V: TRBV7-9
CDR3: CASSPTRNYGYTF
DNA: TGTGCCAGCAGCCCCACAAGGAACTATGGCTACACCTTC

J: TRBJ2-5
size: few
D: TRBD1
V: TRBV20-1
CDR3: CSAQWTGGRGETQYF
DNA: TGCAGTGCCCAATGGACAGGGGGGAGAGGAGAGACCCAGTACTTC

J: TRBJ2-1
size: NA
D: TRBD1
V: TRBV24-1
CDR3: CATEGGREQFF
DNA: TGTGCCACCGAAGGGGGCCGAGAGCAGTTCTTC

J: TRBJ2-5
size: many
D: TRBD2
V: TRBV12-3/TRBV12-4
CDR3: CASSSSGGRETQYF
DNA: TGTGCCAGCAGTTCTAGCGGGGGAAGAGAGACCCAGTACTTC

J: TRBJ1-2
size: many
D: NA
V: TRBV29-1
CDR3: CSVPLSGPYGYTF
DNA: TGCAGCGTGCCCCTTAGCGGCCCCTATGGCTACACCTTC

J: TRBJ1-2
size: NA
D: TRBD1
V: TRBV20-1
CDR3: CSASLGQLNYGYTF
DNA: TGCAGTGCTAGCTTGGGACAGCTTAACTATGGCTACACCTTC